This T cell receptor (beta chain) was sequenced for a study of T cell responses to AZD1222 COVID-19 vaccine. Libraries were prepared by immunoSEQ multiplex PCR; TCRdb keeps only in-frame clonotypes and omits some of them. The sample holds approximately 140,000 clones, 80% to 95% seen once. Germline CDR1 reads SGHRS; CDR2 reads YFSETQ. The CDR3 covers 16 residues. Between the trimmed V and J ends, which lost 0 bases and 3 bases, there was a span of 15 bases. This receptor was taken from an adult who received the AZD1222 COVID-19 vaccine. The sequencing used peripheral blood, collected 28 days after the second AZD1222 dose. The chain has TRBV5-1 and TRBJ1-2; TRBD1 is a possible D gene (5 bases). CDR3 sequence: CASSLATGTEHYGYTF. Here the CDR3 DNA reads TGCGCCAGCAGCTTGGCCACCGGGACGGAACACTATGGCTACACCTTC.